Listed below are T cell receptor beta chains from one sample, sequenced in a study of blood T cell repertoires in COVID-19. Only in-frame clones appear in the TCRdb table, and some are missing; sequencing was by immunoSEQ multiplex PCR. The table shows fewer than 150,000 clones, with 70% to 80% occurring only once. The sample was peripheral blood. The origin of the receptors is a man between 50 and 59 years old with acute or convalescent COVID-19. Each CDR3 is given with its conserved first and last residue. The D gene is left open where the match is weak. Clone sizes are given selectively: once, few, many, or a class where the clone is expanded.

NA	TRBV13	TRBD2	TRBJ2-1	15	CASSSGLAGVNEQFF	TGTGCCAGCAGCTCGGGACTAGCGGGGGTGAATGAGCAGTTCTTC
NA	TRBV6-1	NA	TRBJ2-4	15	CASSDTGSVKNIQYF	TGTGCCAGCAGTGACACAGGCTCGGTCAAAAACATTCAGTACTTC
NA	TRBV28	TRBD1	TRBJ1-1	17	CASSLLGTGGTNTEAFF	TGTGCCAGCAGTTTATTGGGGACAGGGGGGACGAACACTGAAGCTTTCTTT
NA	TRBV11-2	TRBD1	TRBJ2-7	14	CASSPIRGYYEQYF	TGTGCCAGCAGCCCGATCAGGGGGTACTACGAGCAGTACTTC
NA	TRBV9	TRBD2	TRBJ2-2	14	CASAEGSGGARLFF	TGTGCCAGCGCTGAAGGTAGCGGGGGGGCAAGGCTGTTTTTT
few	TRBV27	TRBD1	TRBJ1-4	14	CASSFGDSNEKLFF	TGTGCCAGCAGTTTTGGGGACAGTAATGAAAAACTGTTTTTT
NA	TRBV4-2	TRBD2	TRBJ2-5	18	CASSRDVLAGGPRETQYF	TGTGCCAGCAGCCGAGATGTACTAGCGGGAGGGCCTCGGGAGACCCAGTACTTC
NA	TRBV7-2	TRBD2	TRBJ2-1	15	CASSSGTSGNNEQFF	TGTGCCAGCAGCTCCGGGACTAGCGGGAATAATGAGCAGTTCTTC
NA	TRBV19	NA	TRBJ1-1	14	CASRHPGLNTEAFF	TGTGCCAGTAGGCATCCAGGCTTGAACACTGAAGCTTTCTTT
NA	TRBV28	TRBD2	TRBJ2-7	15	CASETTAGRTYEQYF	TGTGCCAGCGAAACTACAGCGGGGAGAACCTACGAGCAGTACTTC
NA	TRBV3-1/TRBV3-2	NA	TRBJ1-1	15	CASSQRQFGDTEAFF	TGTGCCAGCAGCCAACGACAGTTTGGGGACACTGAAGCTTTCTTT
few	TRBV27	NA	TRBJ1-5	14	CASSLGGPSQPQHF	TGTGCCAGCAGTTTAGGAGGACCGAGTCAGCCCCAGCATTTT
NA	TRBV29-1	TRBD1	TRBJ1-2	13	CSVGAGGNYGYTF	TGCAGCGTTGGGGCAGGGGGCAACTATGGCTACACCTTC
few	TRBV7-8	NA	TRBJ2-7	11	CASSPAYEQYF	TGTGCCAGCAGCCCCGCCTACGAGCAGTACTTC
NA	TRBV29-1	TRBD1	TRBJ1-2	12	CSGTGQGKDYTF	TGCAGCGGAACGGGACAGGGAAAGGACTACACCTTC
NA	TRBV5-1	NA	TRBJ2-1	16	CASSLEGVSSYNEQFF	TGCGCCAGCAGCTTGGAGGGGGTTAGCTCCTACAATGAGCAGTTCTTC
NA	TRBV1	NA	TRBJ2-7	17	CTSSRGTSRKDSYEQYF	TGCACCAGCAGCCGAGGGACTAGCAGAAAAGACTCCTACGAGCAGTACTTC
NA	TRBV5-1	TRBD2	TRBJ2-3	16	CASSEPSGSGTDTQYF	TGCGCCAGCAGCGAGCCTAGCGGGAGTGGCACAGATACGCAGTATTTT
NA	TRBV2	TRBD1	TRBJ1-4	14	CASRETGGNEKLFF	TGTGCCAGCAGGGAGACAGGGGGGAATGAAAAACTGTTTTTT
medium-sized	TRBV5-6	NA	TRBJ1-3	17	CASSLAGTVILGNTIYF	TGTGCCAGCAGCTTGGCCGGAACAGTGATCCTTGGAAACACCATATATTTT
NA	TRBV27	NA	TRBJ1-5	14	CASRPDRYNQPQHF	TGTGCCAGCAGACCAGACAGGTACAATCAGCCCCAGCATTTT
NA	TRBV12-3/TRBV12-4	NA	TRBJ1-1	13	CASREQGGTEAFF	TGTGCCAGCAGGGAACAGGGTGGTACTGAAGCTTTCTTT
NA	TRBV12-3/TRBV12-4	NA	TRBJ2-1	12	CASSSNSNEQFF	TGTGCCAGCAGTTCCAATTCCAATGAGCAGTTCTTC
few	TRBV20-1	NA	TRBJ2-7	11	CSARSGHEQYF	TGCAGTGCTAGGAGCGGGCACGAGCAGTACTTC
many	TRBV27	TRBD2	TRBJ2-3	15	CASSLSASGGDTQYF	TGTGCCAGCAGTTTATCGGCGTCGGGGGGGGATACGCAGTATTTT
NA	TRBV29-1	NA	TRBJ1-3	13	CSGTTSSGNTIYF	TGCAGCGGCACGACATCCTCTGGAAACACCATATATTTT
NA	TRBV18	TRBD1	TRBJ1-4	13	CASSPVGQGGLFF	TGTGCCAGCTCACCAGTTGGACAGGGAGGACTGTTTTTT
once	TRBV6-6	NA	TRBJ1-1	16	CASSYSGRHKNTEAFF	TGTGCCAGCAGTTACTCCGGAAGACACAAGAACACTGAAGCTTTCTTT
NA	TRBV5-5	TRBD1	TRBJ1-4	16	CASSWSRTGPNEKLFF	TGTGCCAGCAGCTGGAGCCGGACAGGTCCTAATGAAAAACTGTTTTTT
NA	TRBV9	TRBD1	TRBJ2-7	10	CASRKGGVYF	TGTGCCAGCAGAAAAGGGGGCGTGTACTTC
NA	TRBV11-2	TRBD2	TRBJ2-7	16	CASSLEMTSGGYEQYF	TGTGCCAGCAGCTTAGAGATGACTAGCGGAGGGTACGAGCAGTACTTC
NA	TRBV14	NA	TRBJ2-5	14	CASSQDLLVETQYF	TGTGCCAGCAGCCAAGATCTACTAGTGGAGACCCAGTACTTC
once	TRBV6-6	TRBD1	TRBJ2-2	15	CASSLTGLNTGELFF	TGTGCCAGCAGTCTGACAGGGCTAAACACCGGGGAGCTGTTTTTT
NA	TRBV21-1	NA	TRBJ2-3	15	CASRGGTGAWDTQYF	TGTGCCAGCAGGGGGGGGACAGGGGCCTGGGATACGCAGTATTTT
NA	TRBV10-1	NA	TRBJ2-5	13	CASSVGLQGTQYF	TGCGCCAGCAGTGTGGGTTTGCAGGGGACCCAGTACTTC
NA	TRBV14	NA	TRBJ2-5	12	CASSPQSETQYF	TGTGCCAGCAGCCCCCAGTCCGAGACCCAGTACTTC
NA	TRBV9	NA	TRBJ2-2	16	CASSVEPGRDTGELFF	TGTGCCAGCAGCGTAGAACCCGGGAGAGACACCGGGGAGCTGTTTTTT
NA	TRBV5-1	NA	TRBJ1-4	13	CASRLRGNEKLFF	TGCGCCAGCAGGCTTAGAGGAAATGAAAAACTGTTTTTT
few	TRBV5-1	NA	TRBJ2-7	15	CASSLAQAPPGEQYF	TGCGCCAGCAGCTTGGCTCAGGCCCCTCCAGGCGAGCAGTACTTC
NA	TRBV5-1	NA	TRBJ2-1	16	CASSPIQGSRRNEQFF	TGCGCCAGCAGCCCGATTCAGGGCTCCCGTAGGAATGAGCAGTTCTTC
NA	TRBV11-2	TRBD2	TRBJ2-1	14	CASSLSRGGIEQFF	TGTGCCAGCAGCTTAAGTCGGGGGGGAATAGAGCAGTTCTTC
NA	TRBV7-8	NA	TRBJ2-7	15	CASSSLRGGLYEQYF	TGTGCCAGCAGCTCCCTGAGGGGGGGCCTATACGAGCAGTACTTC
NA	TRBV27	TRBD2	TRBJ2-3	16	CASSFSASGGKDTQYF	TGTGCCAGCAGTTTCTCCGCTAGCGGGGGGAAAGATACGCAGTATTTT
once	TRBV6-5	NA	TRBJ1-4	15	CASSLRQDVNEKLFF	TGTGCCAGCAGTTTACGACAGGACGTCAATGAAAAACTGTTTTTT
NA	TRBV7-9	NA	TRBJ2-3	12	CASSPIPDTQYF	TGTGCCAGCAGCCCTATTCCGGATACGCAGTATTTT
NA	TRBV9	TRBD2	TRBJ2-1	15	CASSFIGTSYNEQFF	TGTGCCAGCAGCTTTATCGGGACTAGCTACAATGAGCAGTTCTTC
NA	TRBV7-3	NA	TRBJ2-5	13	CASSPGQLETQYF	TGTGCCAGCAGCCCAGGCCAATTGGAGACCCAGTACTTC
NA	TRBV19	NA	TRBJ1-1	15	CASSKYGTLNTEAFF	TGTGCCAGTAGCAAGTACGGGACATTGAACACTGAAGCTTTCTTT
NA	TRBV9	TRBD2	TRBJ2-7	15	CASSVDGLVGIEQYF	TGTGCCAGCAGCGTAGATGGACTAGTGGGGATCGAGCAGTACTTC
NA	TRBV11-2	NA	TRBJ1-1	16	CASSLHIQGGDTEAFF	TGTGCCAGCAGCTTGCACATCCAGGGAGGGGACACTGAAGCTTTCTTT
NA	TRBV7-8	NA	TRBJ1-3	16	CASSLGQFRSGNTIYF	TGTGCCAGCAGCTTAGGGCAGTTCCGCTCTGGAAACACCATATATTTT
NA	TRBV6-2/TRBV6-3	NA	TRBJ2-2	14	CASSYYSNTGELFF	TGTGCCAGCAGTTACTACAGTAACACCGGGGAGCTGTTTTTT
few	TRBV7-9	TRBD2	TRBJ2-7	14	CASSFASGSYEQYF	TGTGCCAGCAGCTTTGCTAGCGGGAGTTACGAGCAGTACTTC